One and the same sample provided the 19 T cell receptor beta chains below, sequenced in a study of PD-1 and CTLA-4 blockade in melanoma. The table came from immunoSEQ multiplex PCR; TCRdb's copy has only in-frame clones and leaves some out. The sample includes 15,000 to 20,000 clones, 73% seen only once; the top ten take 15% to 20%. Sequences were derived from CD8+ T cells from peripheral blood, sampled before anti-PD-1 treatment. Receptors originate from a human donor with melanoma.

This clone occurred once. V and J are TRBV3-1 (or the pseudogene TRBV3-2) and TRBJ1-2, with a tentative D call TRBD1 (5 bases). The CDR3 spans 16 residues. Trimming pared 1 base from V and 4 bases from J, leaving 16 bases between. CDR1 and CDR2 from the germline V gene are LGHDT and YNNKEL (reference sequence). In DNA form, the CDR3 reads TGTGCCAGCAGCCAAGGTGGCGGGGGGAGTACCTATGGCTACACCTTC. This translates into CASSQGGGGSTYGYTF.

The V call is TRBV27, the J call TRBJ2-3; a possible D gene is TRBD1 (6 bases). Trimming took off 5 bases at V and 0 bases at J, with 21 bases between the two ends. The CDR3 loop spans 18 amino acids. In germline, CDR1 is MNHEY, CDR2 SMNVEV (reference sequence). The CDR3 bases are TGTGCCAGCAGTCCTAGAGGGGGACCCCAACCTAGCACAGATACGCAGTATTTT. This codes for CASSPRGGPQPSTDTQYF.

The chain has TRBV7-2 and TRBJ1-6, with TRBD1 matching over 7 bases. Trimming removed 5 bases from V and 9 bases from J; junction bases left unmatched: 10. This CDR3 spans 15 amino acids. Germline values: CDR1 SGHTA, CDR2 FQGNSA. This chain's CDR3 is CASSPGQPGSSPLHF. The CDR3 coding sequence is TGTGCCAGCAGCCCGGGACAGCCGGGGAGTTCACCCCTCCACTTT.

The rearrangement joins TRBV30 to TRBJ1-4, with TRBD1 as a possible D gene (5 bases). This CDR3 contains 16 residues. Trimming cost V 3 bases and J 3 bases, with 17 bases left between them. The V gene's germline CDR1 is GTSNPN and CDR2 SVGIG (reference sequence). For the CDR3, the DNA is TGTGCCTGGAGCACCCTCCAGGGTTTCCCTAATGAAAAACTGTTTTTT. It specifies CAWSTLQGFPNEKLFF.

The chain is built from TRBV6-5 and TRBJ1-1, with D uncertain. This CDR3 spans 15 amino acids. V was clipped by 0 bases and J by 0 bases, with 8 bases between them. Germline CDR1 reads MNHEY; CDR2 reads SVGAGI. The CDR3, as DNA: TGTGCCAGCAGTTACTCTCCTACAGTGAACACTGAAGCTTTCTTT. It codes for CASSYSPTVNTEAFF.

The chain links TRBV24-1 to TRBJ2-1; maybe TRBD1 (6 bases). The CDR3 sequence is 14 residues long. Germline V gene data show CDR1 as KGHDR and CDR2 as SFDVKD. V was clipped by 1 base and J by 6 bases, with 9 bases between them. CDR3 in amino acids: CATSDLRGGNEQFF. The CDR3 region has the DNA TGTGCCACCAGTGATTTACGAGGGGGCAATGAGCAGTTCTTC.

CDR3 coding DNA: TGTGCCAGCAGCCCAGAGCTAGCGGGAGGTTCCTACGAGCAGTACTTC. It encodes CASSPELAGGSYEQYF. The chain employs TRBV7-9 and TRBJ2-7; the match to TRBD2 covers 11 bases. Germline loops: CDR1 SEHNR, CDR2 FQNEAQ (reference sequence). CDR3 length equals 16 residues. The ends lost 5 bases at V and 1 base at J; junction bases unmatched: 7.

This clone came up a few times. The chain uses TRBV4-1 and TRBJ2-1; TRBD1 or TRBD2 may be the D gene (6 bases each). Trimming stripped 5 bases from V and 8 bases from J, with 19 bases between. The germline gives CDR1 MGHRA, CDR2 YSYEKL. The CDR3 spans 15 residues. DNA of the CDR3: TGCGCCAGCAGCGCTCTAGAGGGGGGTAGGGATGAGCAGTTCTTC. The encoded protein is CASSALEGGRDEQFF.

J is TRBJ1-1 and V is TRBV30; D not certain. Trimming took 0 bases from V and 8 from J, leaving 10 bases between them. The V gene's germline CDR1 is GTSNPN and CDR2 SVGIG (reference sequence). This CDR3 region has 12 residues. The CDR3 DNA follows: TGTGCCTGGAGTGTACTGTATACCGAAGCTTTCTTT. Translated, it gives CAWSVLYTEAFF.

This clone is judged medium-sized (0.01 to 0.1%). The chain uses TRBV5-5 and TRBJ1-1, with 7 bases lining up with TRBD1. Germline-derived CDR1 and CDR2 are SGHKS and YYEKEE (reference sequence). There are 16 residues in the CDR3. Unmatched junction bases numbered 5, after V lost 0 bases and J lost 0 bases. As DNA, the CDR3 is TGTGCCAGCAGCTTGGGACAGGGAACAATGAACACTGAAGCTTTCTTT. Translated, it gives CASSLGQGTMNTEAFF.

The chain recombines TRBV7-6 with TRBJ2-7; no definite D call. CDR3 length: 11 residues. V gave up 3 bases and J gave up 5 bases, with 5 bases separating them. Germline CDR1 SGHVS, CDR2 FNYEAQ. The CDR3 reads CASSFEHEQYF. CDR3 DNA sequence: TGTGCCAGCAGCTTTGAACACGAGCAGTACTTC.

This clone was found once. The rearrangement joins TRBV7-9 to TRBJ2-7; a possible D gene is TRBD1 (6 bases). Between the trimmed V and J ends, which lost 5 bases and 2 bases, there was a span of 16 bases. The CDR3 totals 15 residues. CDR1 is SEHNR and CDR2 is FQNEAQ in the germline V gene (reference sequence). CDR3 bases: TGTGCCAGCAGCCCCACGGGAACAGGGACCTACGAGCAGTACTTC. Translating gives CASSPTGTGTYEQYF.

This rearrangement joins TRBV14 to TRBJ2-7; 7 bases are shared with TRBD1. The CDR3 length is 16 residues. Germline V CDR1 and CDR2: SGHDN, FVKESK. V lost 0 bases to trimming and J lost 0 bases; unmatched junction nucleotides: 5. CDR3 region: CASSQDRDSTSYEQYF. The CDR3 DNA is TGTGCCAGCAGCCAAGATCGGGACAGCACCTCCTACGAGCAGTACTTC.

The chain employs TRBV30 and TRBJ1-1, with 7 bases lining up with TRBD1. Trimming cost V 3 bases and J 2 bases; bases outside gene matches: 15. The length of the CDR3 is 17 residues. Germline CDR1 GTSNPN, CDR2 SVGIG (reference sequence). The CDR3 bases are TGTGCCTGGAGGGTAGCGACAGGGAATTGGAAAAACACTGAAGCTTTCTTT. This codes for CAWRVATGNWKNTEAFF.

The chain joins TRBV5-6 to TRBJ2-7; no firm D call. CDR1 is SGHDT, CDR2 YYEEEE, per germline. V was cut by 4 bases and J by 0 bases, with 11 bases left in between. The CDR3 consists of 14 residues. CDR3 in DNA: TGTGCCAGCAGCCCATTGGGCCCCTCCTACGAGCAGTACTTC. This codes for CASSPLGPSYEQYF.

This clone came up a few times. The gene calls are TRBV10-3 and TRBJ2-7, with TRBD2 matching over 8 bases. Germline CDR1 ENHRY, CDR2 SYGVKD. The V gene end was trimmed by 6 bases and the J gene end by 3 bases; junction bases not matched to a gene: 7. The CDR3 is 14 amino acids. The CDR3 sequence is CAISPGGGYYEQYF. The CDR3 DNA reads TGTGCCATCAGCCCCGGGGGGGGCTACTACGAGCAGTACTTC.

This clone showed up just a few times. V is TRBV12-3 or TRBV12-4 and J is TRBJ1-1; D perhaps matches TRBD1 (5 bases). V gave up 6 bases and J gave up 2 bases, with 10 bases separating them. The CDR3 extends over 13 amino acids. CDR3 sequence reads: CASRQGLNTEAFF. Written as DNA, the CDR3 is TGTGCCAGCAGGCAGGGCCTTAACACTGAAGCTTTCTTT.

This clone was picked up one time. No DNA is shown, since the ends of the CDR3 on it are uncertain; the CDR3 is the one TCRdb lists. This chain uses TRBV4-1 with TRBJ2-1; TRBD2, the D gene given by the table, was not confirmed from the DNA. The CDR3 is made up of 16 amino acids, end residues included. The germline V gene encodes CDR1 MGHRA and CDR2 YSYEKL. CDR3 sequence reads: CASSQAVGAGARTEFF.

The gene calls are TRBV7-8 and TRBJ2-1, with 8 bases fitting TRBD2. The V and J ends lost 5 bases and 6 bases, in that order; junction bases with no gene match: 6. This CDR3 has 14 residues. From germline, CDR1 is SGHVS and CDR2 FQNEAQ. The CDR3 protein is CASSEGLGGNEQFF. CDR3 nucleotides: TGTGCCAGCAGCGAGGGACTAGGAGGCAATGAGCAGTTCTTC.